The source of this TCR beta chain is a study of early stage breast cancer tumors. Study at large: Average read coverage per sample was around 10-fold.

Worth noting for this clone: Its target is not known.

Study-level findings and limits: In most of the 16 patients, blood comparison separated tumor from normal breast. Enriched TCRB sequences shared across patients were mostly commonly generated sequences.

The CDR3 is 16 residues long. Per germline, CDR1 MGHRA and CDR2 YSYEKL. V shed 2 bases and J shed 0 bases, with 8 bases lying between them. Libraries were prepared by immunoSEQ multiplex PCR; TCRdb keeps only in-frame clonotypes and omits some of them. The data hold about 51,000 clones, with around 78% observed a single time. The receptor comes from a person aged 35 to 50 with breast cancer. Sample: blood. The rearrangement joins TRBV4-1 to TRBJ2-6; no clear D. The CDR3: CASSQLLTSGANVLTF. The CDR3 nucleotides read TGCGCCAGCAGCCAACTTTTAACCTCTGGGGCCAACGTCCTGACTTTC.